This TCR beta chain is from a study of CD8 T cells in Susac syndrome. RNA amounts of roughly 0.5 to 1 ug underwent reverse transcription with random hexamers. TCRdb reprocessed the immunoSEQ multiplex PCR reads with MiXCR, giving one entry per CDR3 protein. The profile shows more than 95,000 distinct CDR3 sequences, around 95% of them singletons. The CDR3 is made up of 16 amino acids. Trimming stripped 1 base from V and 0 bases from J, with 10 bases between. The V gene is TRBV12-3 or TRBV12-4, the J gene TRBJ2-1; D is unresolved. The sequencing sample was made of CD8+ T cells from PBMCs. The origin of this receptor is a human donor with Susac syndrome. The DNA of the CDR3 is TGTGCCAGCAGTTTAGGCCCATACAGCTCCTACAATGAGCAGTTCTTC. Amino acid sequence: CASSLGPYSSYNEQFF.